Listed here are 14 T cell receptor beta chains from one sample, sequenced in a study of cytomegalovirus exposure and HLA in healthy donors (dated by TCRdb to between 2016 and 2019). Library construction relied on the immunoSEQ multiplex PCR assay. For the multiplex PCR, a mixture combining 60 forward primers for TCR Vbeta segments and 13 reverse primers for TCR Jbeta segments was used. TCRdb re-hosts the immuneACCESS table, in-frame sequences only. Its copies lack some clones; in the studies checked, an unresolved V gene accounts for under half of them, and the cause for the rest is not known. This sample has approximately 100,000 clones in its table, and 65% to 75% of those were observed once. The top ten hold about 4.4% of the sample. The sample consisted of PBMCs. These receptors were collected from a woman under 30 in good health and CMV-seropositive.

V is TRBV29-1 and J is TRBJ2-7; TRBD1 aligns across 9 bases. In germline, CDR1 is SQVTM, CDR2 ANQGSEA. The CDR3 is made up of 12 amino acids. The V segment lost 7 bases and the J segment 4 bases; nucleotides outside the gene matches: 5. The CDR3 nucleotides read TGCAGCGCAACCGGGACAGGGTACGAGCAGTACTTC. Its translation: CSATGTGYEQYF.

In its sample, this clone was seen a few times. CDR3 nucleotide sequence: TGTGCCAGCAGCTTAGCGACAGGGAGCCATCAGCCCCAGCATTTT. As protein: CASSLATGSHQPQHF. This chain links TRBV7-6 with TRBJ1-5, with 7 bases fitting TRBD1. The CDR3 runs to 15 residues. Germline V gene data show CDR1 as SGHVS and CDR2 as FNYEAQ. The V gene end was trimmed by 0 bases and the J gene end by 5 bases; junction bases not matched to a gene: 4.

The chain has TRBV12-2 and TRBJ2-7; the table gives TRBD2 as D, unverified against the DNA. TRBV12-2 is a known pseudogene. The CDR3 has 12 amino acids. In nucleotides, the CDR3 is TGTGCAAGTCGCGTAGGGTCGCTGGGACTGCACTTC. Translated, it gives CASRVGSLGLHF.

The CDR3 reads CASSLSTGAYEQYF. CDR3 nucleotide sequence: TGCGCCAGCAGCCTGAGCACAGGGGCCTACGAGCAGTACTTC. The chain employs TRBV4-3 and TRBJ2-7, with 7 nucleotides matching TRBD1. Germline loops: CDR1 LGHNA, CDR2 YSLEER. Germline trimming cut 4 bases from V and 2 bases from J; bases unmatched to any gene: 5. The CDR3 spans 14 residues.

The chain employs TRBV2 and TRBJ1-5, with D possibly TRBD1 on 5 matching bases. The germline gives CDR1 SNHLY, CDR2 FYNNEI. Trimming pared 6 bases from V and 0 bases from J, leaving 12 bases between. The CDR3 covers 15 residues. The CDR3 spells CASSARVNSNQPQHF. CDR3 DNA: TGTGCCAGCAGCGCCAGGGTTAATAGCAATCAGCCCCAGCATTTT.

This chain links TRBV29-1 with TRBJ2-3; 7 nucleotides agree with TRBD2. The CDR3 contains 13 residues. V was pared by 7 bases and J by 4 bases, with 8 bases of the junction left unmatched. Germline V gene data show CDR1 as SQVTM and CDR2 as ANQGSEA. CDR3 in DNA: TGCAGCGCGCGAAACGCGGGGGCAGATACGCAGTATTTT. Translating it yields CSARNAGADTQYF.

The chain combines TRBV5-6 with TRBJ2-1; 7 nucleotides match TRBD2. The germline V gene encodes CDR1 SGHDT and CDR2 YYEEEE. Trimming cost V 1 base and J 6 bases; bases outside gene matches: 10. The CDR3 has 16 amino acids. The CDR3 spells CASSLPGGREGNEQFF. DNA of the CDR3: TGTGCCAGCAGCTTGCCCGGCGGCAGGGAGGGCAATGAGCAGTTCTTC.

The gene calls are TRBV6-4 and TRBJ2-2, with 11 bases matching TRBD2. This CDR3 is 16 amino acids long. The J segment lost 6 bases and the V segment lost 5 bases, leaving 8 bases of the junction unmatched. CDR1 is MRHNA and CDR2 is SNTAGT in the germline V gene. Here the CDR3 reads CASSSPTSGSPGELFF. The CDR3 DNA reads TGTGCCAGCAGTTCACCTACTAGCGGGAGCCCCGGGGAGCTGTTTTTT.

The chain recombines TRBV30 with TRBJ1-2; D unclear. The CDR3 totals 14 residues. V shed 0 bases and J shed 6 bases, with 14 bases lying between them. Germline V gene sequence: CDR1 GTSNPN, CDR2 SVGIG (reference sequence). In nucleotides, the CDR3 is TGTGCCTGGAGTGTGCTTGGCGGGGTGGATGGCTACACCTTC. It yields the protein CAWSVLGGVDGYTF. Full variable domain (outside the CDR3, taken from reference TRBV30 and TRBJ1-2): SQTIHQWPATLVQPVGSPLSLECTVEGTSNPNLYWYRQAAGRGLQLLFYSVGIGQISSEVPQNLSASRPQDRQFILSSKKLLLSDSGFYLCAWSVLGGVDGYTFGSGTRLTVV.

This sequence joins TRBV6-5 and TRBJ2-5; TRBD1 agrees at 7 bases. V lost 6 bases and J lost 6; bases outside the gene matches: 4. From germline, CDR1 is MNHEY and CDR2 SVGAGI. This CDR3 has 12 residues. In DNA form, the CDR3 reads TGTGCCAGCAGCGACAGGGCGCAGACCCAGTACTTC. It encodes CASSDRAQTQYF.

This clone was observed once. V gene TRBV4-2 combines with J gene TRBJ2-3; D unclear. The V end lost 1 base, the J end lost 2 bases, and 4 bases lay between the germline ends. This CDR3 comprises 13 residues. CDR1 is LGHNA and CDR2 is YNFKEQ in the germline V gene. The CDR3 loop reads CASSQVNTDTQYF. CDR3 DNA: TGTGCCAGCAGCCAAGTTAACACAGATACGCAGTATTTT.

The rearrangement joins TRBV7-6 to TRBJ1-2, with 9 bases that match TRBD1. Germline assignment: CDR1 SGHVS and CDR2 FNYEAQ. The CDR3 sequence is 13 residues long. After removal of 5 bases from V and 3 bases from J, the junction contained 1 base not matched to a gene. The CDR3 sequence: CASSRDRDYGYTF. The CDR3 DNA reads TGTGCCAGCAGCAGGGACAGGGACTATGGCTACACCTTC.

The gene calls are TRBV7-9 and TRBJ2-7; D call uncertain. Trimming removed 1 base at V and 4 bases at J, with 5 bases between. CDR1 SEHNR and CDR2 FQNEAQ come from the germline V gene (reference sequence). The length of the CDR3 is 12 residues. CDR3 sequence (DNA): TGTGCCAGCAGCTTAGAACTGTACGAGCAGTACTTC. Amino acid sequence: CASSLELYEQYF.

The CDR3 bases are TGTGCCAGCAGCTCCCGGAGTGCCGTCTCTGGGGCCAACGTCCTGACTTTC. This sequence encodes CASSSRSAVSGANVLTF. The V gene is TRBV5-8, the J gene TRBJ2-6; D call uncertain. The CDR3 extends over 17 amino acids. The ends were cut back, 3 bases at V and 0 bases at J, with 13 bases in the middle. Per the germline V gene, CDR1 is SGHTS and CDR2 is YDEGEE.